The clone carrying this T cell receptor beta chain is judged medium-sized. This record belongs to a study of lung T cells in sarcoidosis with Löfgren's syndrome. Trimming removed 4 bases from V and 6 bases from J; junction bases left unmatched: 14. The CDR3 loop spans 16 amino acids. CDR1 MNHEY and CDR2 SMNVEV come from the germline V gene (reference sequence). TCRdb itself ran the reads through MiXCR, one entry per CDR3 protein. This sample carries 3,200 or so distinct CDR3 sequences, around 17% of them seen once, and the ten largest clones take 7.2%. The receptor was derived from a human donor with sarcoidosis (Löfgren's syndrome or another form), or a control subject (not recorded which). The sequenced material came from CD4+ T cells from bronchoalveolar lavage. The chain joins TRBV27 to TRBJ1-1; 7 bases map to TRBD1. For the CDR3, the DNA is TGTGCCAGCAGTTGGGGACGGGGACAGCACATCGCTGAAGCTTTCTTT. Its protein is CASSWGRGQHIAEAFF.